This T cell receptor beta chain was sequenced during a study of T-cell memory formation after mild COVID-19. For the study at large: The study found TCR clusters largely donor specific. General observations from the study: The CD4+ clones that contracted clustered mainly within CM and EM, and the CD8+ clones concentrated in EMRA.

There are a few counts of this clonotype. The antigen is unknown. UMIs and sample barcodes were carried by the TCR alpha and TCR beta cDNA libraries that 5'RACE produced using constant-segment primers. TCRdb re-analysed the 5' RACE reads in MiXCR, keeping a single row per CDR3 protein. The table records 150,000 or so distinct CDR3 sequences, roughly 14% of them present only once. The sequencing sample was made of PBMCs or a T cell subset sorted from them (not recorded which). The TCR originated in an adult woman who had mild COVID-19 (a few samples of this study predate the infection). Cell type and time point are not known.

The CDR3 DNA reads as TGTGCCAGCAGCCCCGGGGGACAGGGGAACTCGGAGACCCAGTACTTC. Protein: CASSPGGQGNSETQYF. The V and J genes are TRBV7-9 and TRBJ2-5; 10 bases agree with TRBD1. CDR1 and CDR2 from the germline V gene are SEHNR and FQNEAQ (reference sequence). The CDR3 loop spans 16 amino acids. V trimming: 5 bases; J trimming: 5 bases; junction bases outside the gene matches: 11.